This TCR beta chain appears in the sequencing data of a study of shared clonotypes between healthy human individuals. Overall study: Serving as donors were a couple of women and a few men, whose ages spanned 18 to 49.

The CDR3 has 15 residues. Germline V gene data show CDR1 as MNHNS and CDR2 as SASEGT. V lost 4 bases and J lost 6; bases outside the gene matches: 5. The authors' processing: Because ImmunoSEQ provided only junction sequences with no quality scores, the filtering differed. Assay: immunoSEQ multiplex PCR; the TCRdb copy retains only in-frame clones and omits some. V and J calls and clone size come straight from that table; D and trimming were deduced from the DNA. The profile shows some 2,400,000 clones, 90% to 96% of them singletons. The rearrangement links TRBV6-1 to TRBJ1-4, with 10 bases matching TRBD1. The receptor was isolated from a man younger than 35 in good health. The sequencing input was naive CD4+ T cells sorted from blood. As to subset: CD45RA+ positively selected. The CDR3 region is CASSGATGGYEKLFF. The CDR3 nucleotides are TGTGCCAGCAGTGGAGCGACAGGGGGCTATGAAAAACTGTTTTTT.